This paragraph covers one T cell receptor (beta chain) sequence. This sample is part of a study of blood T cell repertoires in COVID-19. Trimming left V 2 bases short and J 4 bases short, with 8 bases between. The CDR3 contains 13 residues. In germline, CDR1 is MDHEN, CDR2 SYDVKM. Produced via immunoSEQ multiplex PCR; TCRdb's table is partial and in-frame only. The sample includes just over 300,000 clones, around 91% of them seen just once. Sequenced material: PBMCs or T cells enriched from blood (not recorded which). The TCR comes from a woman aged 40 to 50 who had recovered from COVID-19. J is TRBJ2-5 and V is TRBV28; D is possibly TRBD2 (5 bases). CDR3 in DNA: TGTGCCAGCAGTTTACCACGGGGAGAGACCCAGTACTTC. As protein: CASSLPRGETQYF.